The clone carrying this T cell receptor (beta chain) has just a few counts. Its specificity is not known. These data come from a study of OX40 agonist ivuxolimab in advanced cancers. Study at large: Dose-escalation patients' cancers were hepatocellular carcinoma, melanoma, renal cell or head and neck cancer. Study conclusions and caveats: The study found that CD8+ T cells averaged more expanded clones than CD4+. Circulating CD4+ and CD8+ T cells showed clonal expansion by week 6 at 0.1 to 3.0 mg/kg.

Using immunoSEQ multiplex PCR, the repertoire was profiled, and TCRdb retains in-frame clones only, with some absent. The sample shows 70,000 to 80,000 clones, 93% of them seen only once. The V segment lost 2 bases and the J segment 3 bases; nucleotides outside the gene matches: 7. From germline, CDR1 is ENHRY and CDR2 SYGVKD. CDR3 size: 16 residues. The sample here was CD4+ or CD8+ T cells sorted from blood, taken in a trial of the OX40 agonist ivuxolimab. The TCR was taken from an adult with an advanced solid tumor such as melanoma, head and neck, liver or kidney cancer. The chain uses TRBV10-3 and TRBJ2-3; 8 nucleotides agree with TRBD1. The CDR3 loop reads CAISEGRQGRTDTQYF. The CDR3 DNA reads TGTGCCATCAGTGAGGGAAGACAGGGGAGGACAGATACGCAGTATTTT.